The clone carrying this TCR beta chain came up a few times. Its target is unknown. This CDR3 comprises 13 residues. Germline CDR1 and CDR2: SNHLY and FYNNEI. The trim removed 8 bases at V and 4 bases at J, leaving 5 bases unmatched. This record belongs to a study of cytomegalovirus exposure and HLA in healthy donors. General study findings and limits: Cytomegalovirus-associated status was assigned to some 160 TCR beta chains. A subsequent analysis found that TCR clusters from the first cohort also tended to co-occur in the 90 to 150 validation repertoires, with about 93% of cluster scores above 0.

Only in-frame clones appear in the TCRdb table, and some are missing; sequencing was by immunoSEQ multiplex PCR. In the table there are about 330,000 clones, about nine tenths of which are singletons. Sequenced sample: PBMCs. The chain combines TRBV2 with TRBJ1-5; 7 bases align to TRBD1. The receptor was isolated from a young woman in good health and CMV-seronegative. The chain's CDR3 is CASGQATNQPQHF. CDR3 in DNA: TGTGCCAGCGGACAGGCGACTAATCAGCCCCAGCATTTT. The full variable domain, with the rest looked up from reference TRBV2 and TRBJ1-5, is EPEVTQTPSHQVTQMGQEVILRCVPISNHLYFYWYRQILGQKVEFLVSFYNNEISEKSEIFDDQFSVERPDGSNFTLKIRSTKLEDSAMYFCASGQATNQPQHFGDGTRLSIL.